This TCR beta chain was obtained from a study of cytomegalovirus exposure and HLA in healthy donors. The CDR3 is 11 amino acids. Per germline, CDR1 GTSNPN and CDR2 SVGIG (reference sequence). The germline V and J ends were trimmed by 0 bases and 12 bases, with 9 bases remaining between them. The table came from immunoSEQ multiplex PCR; TCRdb's copy has only in-frame clones and leaves some out. The repertoire holds under 200,000 clones, with around 92% as singletons. The sequenced sample consisted of PBMCs. The sequence was collected from a woman between 18 and 30 years old in good health and CMV-seropositive. The J gene is TRBJ2-1, the V gene TRBV30; possible D gene TRBD1, 6 bases. CDR3 loop: CAWSVQGRQFF. For the CDR3, the DNA is TGTGCCTGGAGTGTACAGGGAAGGCAGTTCTTC.